The rows below give T cell receptor beta chains drawn from one sample of a study of metastatic and nonmetastatic thyroid tumors. TCRdb reanalyzed the PCR reads via MiXCR. The sample lists over 50,000 clones; 25% to 35% were seen once. Sequencing input: blood. The receptors derive from a female donor with papillary thyroid cancer or a benign thyroid nodule (not recorded which). Some clones in this sample may be carry-over from other donors' samples. Each CDR3 is given with its conserved first and last residue. A D gene is named only where the DNA matches it firmly. Clone size is stated in some rows and not others, as once, few, many or a class when expanded.

j_gene,v_gene,abundance,len,d_gene,CDR3aa,CDR3nt
TRBJ1-1,TRBV6-1,NA,16,NA,CASSHGRSPGWTEAFF,TGTGCCAGCAGCCACGGGAGGTCCCCAGGGTGGACTGAAGCTTTCTTT
TRBJ1-5,TRBV13,NA,13,NA,CASSLEQKQPQHF,TGTGCCAGCAGCTTAGAACAGAAACAGCCCCAGCATTTT
TRBJ2-3,TRBV7-2,few,13,NA,CASSLHGTDTQYF,TGTGCCAGCAGCTTGCACGGCACAGATACGCAGTATTTT
TRBJ1-1,TRBV19,NA,15,NA,CASSAKVSVNTEAFF,TGTGCCAGTAGTGCGAAGGTGTCAGTGAACACTGAAGCTTTCTTT
TRBJ2-1,TRBV5-1,NA,15,NA,CASSPLTSSYNEQFF,TGCGCCAGCAGCCCTCTAACGAGCTCCTACAATGAGCAGTTCTTC
TRBJ1-5,TRBV19,NA,17,TRBD1,CASSLRDRRYSNQPQHF,TGTGCCAGTAGTCTAAGGGACAGGCGCTATAGCAATCAGCCCCAGCATTTT
TRBJ2-1,TRBV12-3/TRBV12-4,NA,14,TRBD2,CASSLSSGSDEQFF,TGTGCCAGCAGTTTGAGTAGCGGGAGCGATGAGCAGTTCTTC
TRBJ1-1,TRBV5-5,many,14,NA,CASSLTYTNTEAFF,TGTGCCAGCAGCTTAACTTATACCAACACTGAAGCTTTCTTT
TRBJ2-7,TRBV5-1,NA,16,NA,CASSLSTPPEDYEQYF,TGCGCCAGCAGCTTGTCGACGCCCCCCGAGGACTACGAGCAGTACTTC
TRBJ2-3,TRBV20-1,NA,14,NA,CSAPRLDGADTQYF,TGCAGTGCTCCTAGACTAGATGGTGCTGATACGCAGTATTTT
TRBJ1-1,TRBV11-2,NA,14,NA,CASSLSWVETEAFF,TGTGCCAGCAGCTTATCGTGGGTGGAGACTGAAGCTTTCTTT
TRBJ2-7,TRBV6-5,few,16,TRBD1,CASSYTGTGNWGEQYF,TGTGCCAGCAGTTACACCGGGACAGGGAACTGGGGGGAGCAGTACTTC
TRBJ1-6,TRBV7-2,NA,15,NA,CASSLAFGGDSPLHF,TGTGCCAGCAGCTTAGCCTTTGGAGGGGACTCACCCCTCCACTTT
TRBJ2-7,TRBV11-2,NA,14,TRBD2,CASSLSGSRYEQYF,TGTGCCAGCAGCTTAAGCGGGAGTCGCTACGAGCAGTACTTC
TRBJ2-5,TRBV11-3,few,17,TRBD1,CASSLGRLGTGQETQYF,TGTGCCAGCAGCTTAGGAAGGTTAGGGACAGGCCAAGAGACCCAGTACTTC
TRBJ2-7,TRBV10-3,NA,14,TRBD1,CATSGGQLNYEQYF,TGTGCCACATCAGGGGGACAGCTGAACTACGAGCAGTACTTC
TRBJ1-1,TRBV6-1,few,14,NA,CASTVRLVDTEAFF,TGTGCCAGCACGGTCCGGCTTGTGGACACTGAAGCTTTCTTT
TRBJ2-3,TRBV5-1,NA,14,NA,CASRHQSRGDTQYF,TGCGCCAGCAGGCACCAAAGCAGGGGCGATACGCAGTATTTT
TRBJ2-1,TRBV11-2,NA,15,NA,CASSLEAGFNNEQFF,TGTGCCAGCAGCTTAGAGGCAGGGTTTAACAATGAGCAGTTCTTC
TRBJ1-1,TRBV5-6,NA,13,NA,CASSGTLNTEAFF,TGTGCCAGCAGTGGCACCCTAAACACTGAAGCTTTCTTT
TRBJ1-1,TRBV28,many,11,NA,CASSLAREAFF,TGTGCCAGCAGTTTGGCCAGGGAAGCTTTCTTT
TRBJ2-6,TRBV28,medium-sized,18,TRBD1,CASRTDRDVGSGANVLTF,TGTGCCAGCAGAACCGACAGGGATGTCGGTTCTGGGGCCAACGTCCTGACTTTC
TRBJ2-7,TRBV25-1,many,10,NA,CASSAYEQYF,TGTGCCAGCAGTGCTTACGAGCAGTACTTC
TRBJ2-1,TRBV27,NA,15,NA,CASGPGTGAIAEQFF,TGTGCCAGTGGCCCGGGTACGGGAGCGATCGCAGAGCAGTTCTTC
TRBJ1-2,TRBV28,few,15,NA,CASREGRGWGYGYTF,TGTGCCAGCAGAGAGGGGCGGGGTTGGGGTTATGGCTACACCTTC
TRBJ2-2,TRBV28,NA,17,NA,CASSQPPGTRGTGELFF,TGTGCCAGCAGTCAACCGCCAGGGACCCGTGGCACCGGGGAGCTGTTTTTT
TRBJ2-1,TRBV6-1,NA,17,TRBD2,CASSRSLAGGSYNEQFF,TGTGCCAGCAGCCGTTCTCTAGCGGGCGGCTCCTACAATGAGCAGTTCTTC
TRBJ2-1,TRBV6-5,NA,13,TRBD2,CASSYSAGPHQFF,TGTGCCAGCAGTTACTCAGCGGGGCCGCACCAGTTCTTC
TRBJ1-2,TRBV9,NA,17,NA,CASSLPQTGWGNYGYTF,TGTGCCAGCAGCCTACCTCAAACAGGGTGGGGGAACTATGGCTACACCTTC
TRBJ2-1,TRBV7-3,NA,15,TRBD1,CASSLDRGGFNEQFF,TGTGCCAGCAGCTTAGACAGGGGAGGATTCAATGAGCAGTTCTTC
TRBJ1-6,TRBV6-4,few,14,TRBD1,CASSRQGIDSPLHF,TGTGCCAGCAGCAGACAGGGGATAGATTCACCCCTCCACTTT
TRBJ2-2,TRBV20-1,NA,16,NA,CSARWSGGGDTGELFF,TGCAGTGCTAGATGGTCTGGGGGTGGGGATACCGGGGAGCTGTTTTTT
TRBJ1-2,TRBV12-3/TRBV12-4,few,15,TRBD1,CASSPPTGGAYGYTF,TGTGCCAGCAGTCCGCCGACAGGGGGTGCCTATGGCTACACCTTC
TRBJ1-2,TRBV19,many,14,NA,CASRLDETNYGYTF,TGTGCCAGTAGGTTGGACGAAACTAACTATGGCTACACCTTC
TRBJ2-7,TRBV27,NA,13,TRBD1,CASSDRGTYEQYF,TGTGCCAGCTCGGACAGGGGTACCTACGAGCAGTACTTC